This entry concerns a single T cell receptor (beta chain). The antigen is unknown. The entry originates in a study of immune evolution from preneoplasia to lung adenocarcinoma. Overall study findings and caveats: Top clone share appeared to fall from AAH through AIS, MIA, adenocarcinoma.

Resections took place in Japan or China from about 2014 to 2018. H&E slides confirmed each diagnosis, reviewed by two pathologists independently. Data came from immunoSEQ multiplex PCR; TCRdb stores just in-frame clones and leaves some out. The table includes about 4,800 clones, about 80% detected once. This receptor was identified in a person aged 60 to 70 with lung adenocarcinoma. Material for sequencing was FFPE normal lung tissue adjacent to the tumor.

The CDR3 DNA follows: TGTGCCAGCAGCCCGACTAGCGGGAGGTTGAAGAATGAGCAGTTCTTC. Translation gives CASSPTSGRLKNEQFF. V gene TRBV7-9 combines with J gene TRBJ2-1, with 13 bases that match TRBD2. From germline, CDR1 is SEHNR and CDR2 FQNEAQ (reference sequence). The V segment lost 5 bases and the J segment 7 bases; nucleotides outside the gene matches: 8. CDR3 length: 16 amino acids.